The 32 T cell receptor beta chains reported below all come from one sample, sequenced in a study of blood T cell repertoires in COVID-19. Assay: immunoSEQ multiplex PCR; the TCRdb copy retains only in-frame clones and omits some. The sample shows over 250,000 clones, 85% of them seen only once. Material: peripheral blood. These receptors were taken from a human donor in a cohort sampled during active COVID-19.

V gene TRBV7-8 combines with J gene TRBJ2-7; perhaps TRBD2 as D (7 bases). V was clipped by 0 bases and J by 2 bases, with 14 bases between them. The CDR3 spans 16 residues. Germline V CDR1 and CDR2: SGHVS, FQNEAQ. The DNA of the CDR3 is TGTGCCAGCAGCTTAGCGCGAGCGGGGACACCCTACGAGCAGTACTTC. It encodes CASSLARAGTPYEQYF.

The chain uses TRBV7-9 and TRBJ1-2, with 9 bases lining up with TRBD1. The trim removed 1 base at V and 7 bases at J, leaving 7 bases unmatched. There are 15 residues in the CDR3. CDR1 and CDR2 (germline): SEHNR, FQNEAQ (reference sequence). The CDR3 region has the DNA TGTGCCAGCAGCTTAGACAGGGGGCGCTTTTCTGGCTACACCTTC. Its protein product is CASSLDRGRFSGYTF.

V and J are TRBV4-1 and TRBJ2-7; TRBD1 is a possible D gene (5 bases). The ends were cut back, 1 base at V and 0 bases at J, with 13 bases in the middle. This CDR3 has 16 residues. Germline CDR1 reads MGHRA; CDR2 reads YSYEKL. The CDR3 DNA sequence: TGCGCCAGCAGCCAAGGCGTTCAGGGCAGCTCCTACGAGCAGTACTTC. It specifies CASSQGVQGSSYEQYF.

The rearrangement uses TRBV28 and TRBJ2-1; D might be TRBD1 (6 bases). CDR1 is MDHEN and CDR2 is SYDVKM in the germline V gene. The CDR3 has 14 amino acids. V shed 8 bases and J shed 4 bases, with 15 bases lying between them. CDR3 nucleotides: TGTGCCAGCGAAACAGGGTTGGGATACAATGAGCAGTTCTTC. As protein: CASETGLGYNEQFF.

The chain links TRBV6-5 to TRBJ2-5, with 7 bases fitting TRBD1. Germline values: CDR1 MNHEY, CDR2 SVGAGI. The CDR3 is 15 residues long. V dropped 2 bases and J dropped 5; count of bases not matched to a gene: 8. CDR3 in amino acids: CASSYDGTGVETQYF. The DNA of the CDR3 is TGTGCCAGCAGTTACGATGGCACAGGGGTGGAGACCCAGTACTTC.

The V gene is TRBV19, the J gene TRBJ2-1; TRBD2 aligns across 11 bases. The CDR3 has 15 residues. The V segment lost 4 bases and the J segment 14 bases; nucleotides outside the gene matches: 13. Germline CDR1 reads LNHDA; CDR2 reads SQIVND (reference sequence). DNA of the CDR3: TGTGCCAGTAGTAGTGGGGGTGTAGCGGGAGGGCCGAAGTTCTTC. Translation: CASSSGGVAGGPKFF.

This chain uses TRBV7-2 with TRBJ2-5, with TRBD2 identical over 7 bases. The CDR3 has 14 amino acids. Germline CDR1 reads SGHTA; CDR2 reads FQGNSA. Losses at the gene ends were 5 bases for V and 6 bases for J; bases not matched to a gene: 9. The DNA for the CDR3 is TGTGCCAGCAGCCCGACTAGCCTCTTTCAGACCCAGTACTTC. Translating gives CASSPTSLFQTQYF.

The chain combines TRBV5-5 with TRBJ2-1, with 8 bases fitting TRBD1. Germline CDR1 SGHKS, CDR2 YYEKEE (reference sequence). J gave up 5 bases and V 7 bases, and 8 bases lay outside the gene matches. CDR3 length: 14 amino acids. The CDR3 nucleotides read TGTGCCAGCTCCCGGCAGGGGGCCAACAATGAGCAGTTCTTC. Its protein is CASSRQGANNEQFF.

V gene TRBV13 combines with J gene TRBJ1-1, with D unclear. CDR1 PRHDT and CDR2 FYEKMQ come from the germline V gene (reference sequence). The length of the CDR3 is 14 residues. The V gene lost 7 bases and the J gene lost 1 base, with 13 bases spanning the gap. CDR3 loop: CASTPTARNTEAFF. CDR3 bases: TGTGCCAGCACCCCCACAGCAAGGAACACTGAAGCTTTCTTT.

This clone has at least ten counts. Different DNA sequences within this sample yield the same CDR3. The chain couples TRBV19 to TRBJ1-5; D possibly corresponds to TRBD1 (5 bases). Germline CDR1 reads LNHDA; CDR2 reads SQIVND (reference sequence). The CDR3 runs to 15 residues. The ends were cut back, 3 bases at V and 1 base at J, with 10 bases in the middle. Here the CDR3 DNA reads TGTGCCAGTAGTATCGGGGGTGGGAGCAATCAGCCCCAGCATTTT. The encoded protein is CASSIGGGSNQPQHF.

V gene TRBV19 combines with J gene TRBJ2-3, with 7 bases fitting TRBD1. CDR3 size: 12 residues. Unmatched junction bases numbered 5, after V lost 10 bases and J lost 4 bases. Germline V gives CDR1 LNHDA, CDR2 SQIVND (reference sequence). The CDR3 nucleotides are TGTGCCACTCAGGGGGTCTCAGATACGCAGTATTTT. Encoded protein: CATQGVSDTQYF.

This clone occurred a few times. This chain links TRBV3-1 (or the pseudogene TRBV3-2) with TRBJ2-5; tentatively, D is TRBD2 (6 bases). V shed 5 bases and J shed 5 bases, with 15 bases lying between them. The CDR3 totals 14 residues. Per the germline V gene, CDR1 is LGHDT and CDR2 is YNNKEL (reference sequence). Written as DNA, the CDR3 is TGTGCCAGCAGCTCGTTTCGGGGGAGCGAGACCCAGTACTTC. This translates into CASSSFRGSETQYF.

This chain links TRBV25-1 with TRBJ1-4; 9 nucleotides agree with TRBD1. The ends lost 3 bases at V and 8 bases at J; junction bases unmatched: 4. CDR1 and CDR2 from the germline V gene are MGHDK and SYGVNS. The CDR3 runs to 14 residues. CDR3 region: CASSDPGTGEKLFF. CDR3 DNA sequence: TGTGCCAGCAGTGATCCCGGGACAGGGGAAAAACTGTTTTTT.

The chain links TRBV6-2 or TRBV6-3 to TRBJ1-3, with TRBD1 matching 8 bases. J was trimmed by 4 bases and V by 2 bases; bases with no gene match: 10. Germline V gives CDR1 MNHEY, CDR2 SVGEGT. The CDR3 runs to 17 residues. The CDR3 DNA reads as TGTGCCAGCAGTTACGTACCGGGACAGGTATCCGGAAACACCATATATTTT. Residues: CASSYVPGQVSGNTIYF.

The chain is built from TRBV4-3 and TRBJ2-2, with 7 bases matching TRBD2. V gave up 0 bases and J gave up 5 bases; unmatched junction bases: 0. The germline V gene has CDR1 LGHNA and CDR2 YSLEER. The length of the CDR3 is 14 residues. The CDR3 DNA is TGCGCCAGCAGCCAAGAGGGAGGGACCGGGGAGCTGTTTTTT. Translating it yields CASSQEGGTGELFF.

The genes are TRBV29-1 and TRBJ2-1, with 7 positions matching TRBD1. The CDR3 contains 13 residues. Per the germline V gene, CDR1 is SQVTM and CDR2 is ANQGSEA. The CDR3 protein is CTVQGHPYNEQFF. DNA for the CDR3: TGCACGGTACAGGGGCACCCCTACAATGAGCAGTTCTTC.

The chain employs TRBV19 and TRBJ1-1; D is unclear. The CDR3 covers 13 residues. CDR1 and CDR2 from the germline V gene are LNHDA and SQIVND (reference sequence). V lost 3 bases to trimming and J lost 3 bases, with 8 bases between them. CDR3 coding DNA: TGTGCCAGTAGTATCGGGGTGGACACTGAAGCTTTCTTT. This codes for CASSIGVDTEAFF. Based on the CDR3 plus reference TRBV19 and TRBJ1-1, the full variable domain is DGGITQSPKYLFRKEGQNVTLSCEQNLNHDAMYWYRQDPGQGLRLIYYSQIVNDFQKGDIAEGYSVSREKKESFPLTVTSAQKNPTAFYLCASSIGVDTEAFFGQGTRLTVV.

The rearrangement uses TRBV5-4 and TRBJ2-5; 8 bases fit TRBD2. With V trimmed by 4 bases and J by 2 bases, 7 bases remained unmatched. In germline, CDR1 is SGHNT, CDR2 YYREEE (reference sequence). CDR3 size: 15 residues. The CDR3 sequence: CASSPRGGRQETQYF. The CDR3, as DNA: TGTGCCAGCAGCCCCCGAGGCGGGAGGCAAGAGACCCAGTACTTC.

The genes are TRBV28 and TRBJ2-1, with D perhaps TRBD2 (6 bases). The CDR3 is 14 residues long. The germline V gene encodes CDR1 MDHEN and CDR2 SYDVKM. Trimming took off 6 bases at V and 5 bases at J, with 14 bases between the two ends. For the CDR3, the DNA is TGTGCCAGCAGCCTGGAGGGGCGGCACAATGAGCAGTTCTTC. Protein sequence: CASSLEGRHNEQFF.

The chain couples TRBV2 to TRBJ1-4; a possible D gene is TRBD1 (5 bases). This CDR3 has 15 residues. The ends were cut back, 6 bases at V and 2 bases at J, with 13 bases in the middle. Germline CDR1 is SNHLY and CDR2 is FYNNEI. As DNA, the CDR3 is TGTGCCAGCAGAAGGCGGGGGGGTACTAATGAAAAACTGTTTTTT. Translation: CASRRRGGTNEKLFF.

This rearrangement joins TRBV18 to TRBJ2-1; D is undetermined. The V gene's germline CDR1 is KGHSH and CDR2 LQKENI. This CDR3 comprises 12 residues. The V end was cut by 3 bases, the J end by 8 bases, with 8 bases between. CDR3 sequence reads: CASSPVSDEQFF. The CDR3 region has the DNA TGTGCCAGCTCACCCGTCAGCGATGAGCAGTTCTTC.

CDR3 in DNA: TGTGCCAGCAGCTACAGGGGGCTTAACACTGAAGCTTTCTTT. Translation gives CASSYRGLNTEAFF. The rearrangement links TRBV3-1 (or the pseudogene TRBV3-2) to TRBJ1-1; TRBD1 agrees at 9 bases. V was clipped by 5 bases and J by 2 bases; unmatched bases: 3. The CDR3 spans 14 residues. Per germline, CDR1 LGHDT and CDR2 YNNKEL (reference sequence).

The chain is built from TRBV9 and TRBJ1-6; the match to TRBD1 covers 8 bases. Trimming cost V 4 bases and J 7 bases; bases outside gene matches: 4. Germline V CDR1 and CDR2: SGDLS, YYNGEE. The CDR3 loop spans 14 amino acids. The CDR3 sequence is CASSPTGGNSPLHF. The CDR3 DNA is TGTGCCAGCAGCCCTACAGGGGGGAATTCACCCCTCCACTTT.

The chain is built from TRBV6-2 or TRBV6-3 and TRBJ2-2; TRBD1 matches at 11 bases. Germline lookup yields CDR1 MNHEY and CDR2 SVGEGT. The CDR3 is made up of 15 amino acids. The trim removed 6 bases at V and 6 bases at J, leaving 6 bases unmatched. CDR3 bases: TGTGCCAGCAGCCGTGGACAGGGGGCCGCCGGGGAGCTGTTTTTT. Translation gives CASSRGQGAAGELFF.

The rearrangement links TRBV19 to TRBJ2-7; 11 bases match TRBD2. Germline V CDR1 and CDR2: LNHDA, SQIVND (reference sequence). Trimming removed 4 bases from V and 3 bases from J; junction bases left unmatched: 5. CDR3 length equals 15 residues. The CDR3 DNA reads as TGTGCCAGTAGTAACCCCGGGACTAGCGGCTACGAGCAGTACTTC. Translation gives CASSNPGTSGYEQYF.

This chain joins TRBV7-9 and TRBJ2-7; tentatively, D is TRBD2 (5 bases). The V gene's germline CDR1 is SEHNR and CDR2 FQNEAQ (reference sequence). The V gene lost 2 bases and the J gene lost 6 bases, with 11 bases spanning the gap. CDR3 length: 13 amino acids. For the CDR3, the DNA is TGTGCCAGCAGCTTATATCGGGATGGCGAGCAGTACTTC. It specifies CASSLYRDGEQYF.

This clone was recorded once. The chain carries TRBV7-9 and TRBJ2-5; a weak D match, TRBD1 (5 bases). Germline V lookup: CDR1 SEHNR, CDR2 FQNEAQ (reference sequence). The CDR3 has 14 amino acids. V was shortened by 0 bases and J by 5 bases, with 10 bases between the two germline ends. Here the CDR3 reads CASSLAGLLETQYF. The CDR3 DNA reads TGTGCCAGCAGCTTAGCGGGGCTCCTGGAGACCCAGTACTTC.

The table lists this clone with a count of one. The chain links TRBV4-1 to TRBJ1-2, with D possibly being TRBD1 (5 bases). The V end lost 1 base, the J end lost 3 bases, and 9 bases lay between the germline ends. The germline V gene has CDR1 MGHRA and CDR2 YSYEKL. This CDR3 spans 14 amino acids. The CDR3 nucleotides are TGCGCCAGCAGCCAAGTTTTAGGGGACTATGGCTACACCTTC. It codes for CASSQVLGDYGYTF.

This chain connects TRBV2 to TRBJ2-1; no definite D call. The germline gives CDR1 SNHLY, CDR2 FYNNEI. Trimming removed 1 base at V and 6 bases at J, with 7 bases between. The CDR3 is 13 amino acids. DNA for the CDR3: TGTGCCAGCAGTGAAGGGCTTATCAATGAGCAGTTCTTC. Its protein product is CASSEGLINEQFF.

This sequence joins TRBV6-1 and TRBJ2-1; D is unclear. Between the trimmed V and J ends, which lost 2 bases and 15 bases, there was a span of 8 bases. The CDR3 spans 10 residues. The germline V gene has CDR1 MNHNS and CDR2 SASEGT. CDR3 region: CASSELSPFF. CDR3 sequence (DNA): TGTGCCAGCAGTGAACTTAGTCCGTTCTTC.

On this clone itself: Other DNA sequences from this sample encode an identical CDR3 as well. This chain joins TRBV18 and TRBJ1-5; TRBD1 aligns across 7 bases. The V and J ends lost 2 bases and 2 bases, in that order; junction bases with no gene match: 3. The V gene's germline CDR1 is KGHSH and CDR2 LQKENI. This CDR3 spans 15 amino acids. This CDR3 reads CASSPADRGNQPQHF. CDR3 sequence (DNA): TGTGCCAGCTCACCAGCAGACAGGGGCAATCAGCCCCAGCATTTT.

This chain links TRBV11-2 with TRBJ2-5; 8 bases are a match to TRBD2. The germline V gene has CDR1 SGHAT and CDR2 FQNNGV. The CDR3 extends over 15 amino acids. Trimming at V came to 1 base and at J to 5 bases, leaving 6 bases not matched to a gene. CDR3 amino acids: CASSLGAGVGETQYF. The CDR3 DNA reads TGTGCCAGCAGCTTAGGAGCGGGAGTTGGGGAGACCCAGTACTTC.